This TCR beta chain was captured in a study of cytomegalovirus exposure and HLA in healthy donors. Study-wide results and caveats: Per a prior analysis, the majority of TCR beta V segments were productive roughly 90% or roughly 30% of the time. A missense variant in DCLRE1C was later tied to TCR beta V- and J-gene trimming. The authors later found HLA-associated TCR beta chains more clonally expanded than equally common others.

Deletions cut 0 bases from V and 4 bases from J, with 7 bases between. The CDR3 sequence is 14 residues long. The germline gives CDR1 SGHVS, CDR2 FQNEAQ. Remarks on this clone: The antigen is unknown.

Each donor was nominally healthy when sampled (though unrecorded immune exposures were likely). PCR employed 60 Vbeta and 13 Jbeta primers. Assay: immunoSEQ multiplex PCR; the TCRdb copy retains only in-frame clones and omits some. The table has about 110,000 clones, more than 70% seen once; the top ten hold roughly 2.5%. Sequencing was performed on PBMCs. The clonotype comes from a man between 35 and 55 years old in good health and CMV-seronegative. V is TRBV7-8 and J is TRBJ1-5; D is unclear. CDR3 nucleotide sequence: TGTGCCAGCAGCTTAGCGTCAGGTAATCAGCCCCAGCATTTT. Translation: CASSLASGNQPQHF.